This entry lists 2 T cell receptor beta chains sequenced from one sample in a study of regulatory T cells in long-lasting Graves disease. Building of the TCR beta libraries involved iRepertoire HTBI primers and Arm-PCR of CDR3 regions. TCRdb used MiXCR to reprocess the multiplex PCR reads, holding one entry per CDR3 protein. The table lists about 540,000 distinct CDR3 sequences, roughly 13% of them singletons. Time point in this sample: newly diagnosed GD, antithyroid drugs for less than 3 months. After RNA was extracted from PBMCs, the TCR library was made from it. The same sample was also used in a study of T cells in Graves' hyperthyroidism and ophthalmopathy.

This material consisted of peripheral blood mononuclear cells (PBMCs), taken at new diagnosis, from a patient treated with antithyroid drugs. The receptors were gathered from a man aged 25-40 years with Graves disease.

There are a few counts of this clonotype. The CDR3 DNA reads as TGTGCCAGCTCTGACCTAACCTCACCCCTCCACTTT. Translation: CASSDLTSPLHF. The gene calls are TRBV18 and TRBJ1-6; D unclear. V was clipped by 6 bases and J by 10 bases, with 10 bases between them. In germline, CDR1 is KGHSH, CDR2 LQKENI. CDR3 length: 12 amino acids.

Ten or more counts support this clonotype. V usage is TRBV11-2 and J usage is TRBJ1-1, with no clear D. The germline V gene has CDR1 SGHAT and CDR2 FQNNGV. CDR3 length equals 14 residues. Trimming pared 7 bases from V and 5 bases from J, leaving 17 bases between. The CDR3 protein is CASTNHRAGTEAFF. The CDR3 DNA reads TGTGCCAGCACCAACCACCGGGCTGGGACTGAAGCTTTCTTT.